This T cell receptor beta chain originates from a study of shared clonotypes between healthy human individuals. The length of the CDR3 is 12 residues. The V end was cut by 3 bases, the J end by 7 bases, with 7 bases between. Germline lookup yields CDR1 SGHTA and CDR2 FQGNSA. Here immunoSEQ multiplex PCR was the method, and the copy in TCRdb shows in-frame clones only, minus some. This sample has nearly 1 million clones, with roughly 72% found just once. The J gene is TRBJ2-1, the V gene TRBV7-2, with TRBD1 as a possible D gene (5 bases). The source of this sequence is a man between 18 and 35 years old in good health. The sample comprised memory CD4+ T cells sorted from blood. Subset here: CD45RA-negative fraction. The CDR3 DNA follows: TGTGCCAGCAGCTTGCACAGGAATGAGCAGTTCTTC. It specifies CASSLHRNEQFF. Complete variable domain (other parts from reference TRBV7-2 and TRBJ2-1): GAGVSQSPSNKVTEKGKDVELRCDPISGHTALYWYRQSLGQGLEFLIYFQGNSAPDKSGLPSDRFSAERTGGSVSTLTIQRTQQEDSAVYLCASSLHRNEQFFGPGTRLTVL.